This T cell receptor beta chain stems from a study of Graves' ophthalmopathy and Graves' hyperthyroidism. Study findings and constraints: Sensitivity reached just under 90% and specificity roughly 82% for a 13-signature model separating ophthalmopathy from stable hyperthyroidism. Blood shared most expanded thyroid clonotypes above 0.001 frequency.

Hyperthyroidism was new, under 2 months, in patients aged 18 to 65. The CDR3 extends over 13 amino acids. V was cut by 3 bases and J by 2 bases, with 10 bases left in between. Germline CDR1 and CDR2: SQVTM and ANQGSEA. RNA transcripts were the template, and TCR beta CDR3 regions were amplified from them. HTBI primers primed a first-round RT-PCR, and a second-round multiplex PCR followed. A single record per CDR3 protein comes from TCRdb applying MiXCR to the multiplex PCR reads. The table records roughly 1.1 million distinct CDR3 sequences, roughly 35% of them present only once. Regarding this clonotype: The antigen remains undetermined.

V usage is TRBV29-1 and J usage is TRBJ1-2; the D is unclear. Sequenced: peripheral blood or thyroid tissue (not recorded which). The receptor was isolated from an adult man with Graves' hyperthyroidism. The CDR3, as DNA: TGCAGCGTTGATCGGCCAGAGAACTATGGCTACACCTTC. Protein sequence: CSVDRPENYGYTF.